These 22 T cell receptor beta chains originate from one sample sequenced in a study of identical twins. Via MiXCR, TCRdb re-called the 5' RACE reads, giving one row per CDR3 protein. Of roughly 690,000 distinct CDR3 sequences in the sample, 20% to 25% were seen once. These sequences were also reported in another study, on T cells expressing NK-cell markers.

The sample consisted of PBMCs. All receptors come from a young woman in good health.

Notes on this clonotype: A much larger clone lies a single base off, so this may be a read error. The chain employs TRBV6-5 and TRBJ1-2; 7 bases match TRBD1. The CDR3 extends over 11 amino acids. J lost 7 bases, V lost 5 bases, and 1 base had no gene match. Germline V gives CDR1 MNHEY, CDR2 SVGAGI. The CDR3 DNA follows: TGTGCCAGCAGTACAGGGGCTGGCTACACCTTC. Encoded protein: CASSTGAGYTF.

The chain combines TRBV20-1 with TRBJ2-1, with TRBD2 matching 11 bases. The CDR3 has 16 amino acids. Germline assignment: CDR1 DFQATT and CDR2 SNEGSKA (reference sequence). V lost 0 bases and J lost 6; bases outside the gene matches: 7. The CDR3: CSARDPSGGYLNEQFF. In DNA form, the CDR3 reads TGCAGTGCTAGAGACCCTAGCGGGGGGTACCTCAATGAGCAGTTCTTC.

Only a few counts were recorded for this clonotype. The CDR3 loop reads CASTHKETQYF. The CDR3 region has the DNA TGTGCCAGCACCCATAAAGAGACCCAGTACTTC. V gene TRBV6-5 combines with J gene TRBJ2-5; D gene uncertain. This CDR3 is built from 11 residues. V dropped 7 bases and J dropped 3 bases, with 6 bases sitting between them. Germline CDR1 is MNHEY and CDR2 is SVGAGI.

The V gene is TRBV21-1, the J gene TRBJ2-3. TRBV21-1 is a documented pseudogene. There are 15 residues in the CDR3. CDR3 loop: CASCLCAGCTDTQYF. CDR3 nucleotides: TGTGCCAGTTGCCTTTGTGCTGGCTGCACAGATACGCAGTATTTT.

The gene calls are TRBV18 and TRBJ1-2, with a possible D match to TRBD1 (5 bases). CDR1 KGHSH and CDR2 LQKENI come from the germline V gene. V lost 1 base, J lost 6 bases, and 12 bases lay in between. The CDR3 is 14 residues long. CDR3 DNA: TGTGCCAGCTCACCACTCACCGGGGCGGATGGCTACACCTTC. It is translated as CASSPLTGADGYTF.

This clonotype came up a few times. The chain joins TRBV6-1 to TRBJ1-1; 9 bases fit TRBD1. V gave up 6 bases and J gave up 5 bases; unmatched junction bases: 7. Looked up from germline, CDR1 is MNHNS and CDR2 is SASEGT. This CDR3 is built from 14 residues. In DNA form, the CDR3 reads TGTGCCAGCAGGCTCATGACAGGGGGAACTGAAGCTTTCTTT. This codes for CASRLMTGGTEAFF.

This clonotype has a handful of counts. This chain uses TRBV7-9 with TRBJ2-1; TRBD2 aligns across 10 bases. There are 14 residues in the CDR3. Trimming at V came to 5 bases and at J to 8 bases, leaving 6 bases not matched to a gene. Germline V gene data show CDR1 as SEHNR and CDR2 as FQNEAQ (reference sequence). In nucleotides, the CDR3 is TGTGCCAGCAGCCCCGAAGGGACTAGCGATGAGCAGTTCTTC. Residues: CASSPEGTSDEQFF.

The chain couples TRBV11-3 to TRBJ2-1; perhaps TRBD2 as D (5 bases). The CDR3 extends over 12 amino acids. V was clipped by 5 bases and J by 9 bases, with 11 bases between them. Germline V CDR1 and CDR2: SGHNT, YENEEA. CDR3 bases: TGTGCCAGCAGCCGTCAAAGCGGTGAGCAGTTCTTC. Translation: CASSRQSGEQFF.

The genes are TRBV7-8 and TRBJ2-1; 7 bases map to TRBD2. Germline V CDR1 and CDR2: SGHVS, FQNEAQ. With 6 bases clipped from V and 0 bases from J, the junction kept 8 bases outside the gene matches. The length of the CDR3 is 16 residues. In DNA, the CDR3 is TGTGCCAGCAGTGAACTAGCGACAAGCTCCTACAATGAGCAGTTCTTC. This sequence encodes CASSELATSSYNEQFF. Full variable domain (remainder filled in from reference TRBV7-8 and TRBJ2-1): GAGVSQSPRYKVAKRGQDVALRCDPISGHVSLFWYQQALGQGPEFLTYFQNEAQLDKSGLPSDRFFAERPEGSVSTLKIQRTQQEDSAVYLCASSELATSSYNEQFFGPGTRLTVL.

The chain joins TRBV20-1 to TRBJ2-5, with 8 nucleotides matching TRBD2. CDR3 length: 12 residues. V gave up 6 bases and J gave up 5 bases; unmatched junction bases: 5. CDR1 DFQATT and CDR2 SNEGSKA come from the germline V gene (reference sequence). The CDR3 nucleotides are TGCAGTGCCCCCCGGACTAGCGAGACCCAGTACTTC. It is translated as CSAPRTSETQYF.

The CDR3 DNA is TGTGCCAGCAGCGACGACAGGGGTGGAAACACCATATATTTT. It codes for CASSDDRGGNTIYF. The V and J genes are TRBV25-1 and TRBJ1-3; the match to TRBD1 covers 8 bases. V shed 6 bases, J shed 3 bases, and the junction held 4 bases outside the gene matches. The CDR3 contains 14 residues. Looked up from germline, CDR1 is MGHDK and CDR2 is SYGVNS.

This chain links TRBV29-1 with TRBJ1-2; D uncertain. CDR3 size: 13 residues. The ends were cut back, 5 bases at V and 2 bases at J, with 12 bases in the middle. Per the germline V gene, CDR1 is SQVTM and CDR2 is ANQGSEA. The CDR3 DNA is TGCAGCGTTCCCGAGCAAAAGAACTATGGCTACACCTTC. It translates to CSVPEQKNYGYTF.

The chain carries TRBV12-3 or TRBV12-4 and TRBJ1-1; no clear D gene. V lost 8 bases and J lost 1, with 14 bases in between. This CDR3 spans 14 amino acids. The DNA for the CDR3 is TGTGCCAGCCGCTTTACGGGGAGGAACACTGAAGCTTTCTTT. Translating gives CASRFTGRNTEAFF.

This clonotype was counted between two and nine times. The chain has TRBV20-1 and TRBJ2-1, with D perhaps TRBD2 (9 bases). The V gene's germline CDR1 is DFQATT and CDR2 SNEGSKA (reference sequence). This CDR3 has 17 residues. The CDR3 is CSAYRGTSHSSYNEQFF. CDR3 sequence (DNA): TGCAGCGCCTACAGGGGGACTAGCCATAGCTCCTACAATGAGCAGTTCTTC.

This clonotype came up a few times. The rearrangement uses TRBV20-1 and TRBJ1-2, with D hard to call. Germline assignment: CDR1 DFQATT and CDR2 SNEGSKA (reference sequence). The ends were cut back, 5 bases at V and 2 bases at J, with 9 bases in the middle. The CDR3 is 12 amino acids. The CDR3 is CSAYDGNYGYTF. In DNA form, the CDR3 reads TGCAGTGCTTACGACGGAAACTATGGCTACACCTTC.

This clonotype was seen at least ten times. The gene calls are TRBV12-3 or TRBV12-4 and TRBJ1-1, with D uncertain. The CDR3 totals 11 residues. The V gene lost 6 bases and the J gene lost 1 base, with 3 bases spanning the gap. The CDR3 nucleotides are TGTGCCAGCAGGACGAACACTGAAGCTTTCTTT. Its translation: CASRTNTEAFF.

V is TRBV20-1 and J is TRBJ1-2, with unresolved D. V dropped 4 bases and J dropped 2 bases, with 5 bases sitting between them. Germline CDR1 is DFQATT and CDR2 is SNEGSKA (reference sequence). The CDR3 spans 11 residues. Here the CDR3 reads CSANQNYGYTF. CDR3 coding DNA: TGCAGTGCTAATCAGAACTATGGCTACACCTTC.

This clonotype was seen a handful of times. The chain joins TRBV29-1 to TRBJ2-1; 7 positions match TRBD2. V gave up 6 bases and J gave up 2 bases; unmatched junction bases: 7. Germline V gene lookup returns CDR1 SQVTM and CDR2 ANQGSEA. The CDR3 covers 14 residues. CDR3 in amino acids: CSVGGGFTYNEQFF. Written as DNA, the CDR3 is TGCAGCGTGGGGGGGGGGTTTACCTACAATGAGCAGTTCTTC.

The chain combines TRBV30 with TRBJ1-2, with D uncertain. Germline loops: CDR1 GTSNPN, CDR2 SVGIG (reference sequence). The CDR3 has 11 residues. Trimming removed 4 bases from V and 6 bases from J, with 9 bases in between. CDR3 sequence: CAWNLENGYTF. CDR3 sequence (DNA): TGTGCCTGGAACCTTGAGAATGGCTACACCTTC.

The sample holds many counts of this clonotype. The CDR3 DNA sequence: TGCAGTGCTGTCTACACAGATACGCAGTATTTT. Residues: CSAVYTDTQYF. This chain uses TRBV20-1 with TRBJ2-3; unclear D gene. Trimming shortened V by 5 bases and J by 2 bases, and 5 bases separated the two germline ends. The germline V gene encodes CDR1 DFQATT and CDR2 SNEGSKA (reference sequence). The CDR3 has 11 residues.

CDR3 region: CASSLGRDMGNTEAFF. The CDR3 DNA reads as TGTGCCAGCAGCTTAGGGCGGGACATGGGGAACACTGAAGCTTTCTTT. J is TRBJ1-1 and V is TRBV7-9; possible D gene TRBD1, 6 bases. Germline-derived CDR1 and CDR2 are SEHNR and FQNEAQ (reference sequence). This CDR3 has 16 amino acids. Trimming removed 1 base at V and 1 base at J, with 13 bases between.

This clonotype came up a few times. The chain couples TRBV6-5 to TRBJ2-2, with TRBD2 matching over 7 bases. Germline-derived CDR1 and CDR2 are MNHEY and SVGAGI. The V and J ends lost 2 bases and 4 bases, in that order; junction bases with no gene match: 4. The CDR3 loop spans 15 amino acids. The CDR3 nucleotides read TGTGCCAGCAGTTACAGACTAGCCGCCACCGGGGAGCTGTTTTTT. This gives the protein CASSYRLAATGELFF.